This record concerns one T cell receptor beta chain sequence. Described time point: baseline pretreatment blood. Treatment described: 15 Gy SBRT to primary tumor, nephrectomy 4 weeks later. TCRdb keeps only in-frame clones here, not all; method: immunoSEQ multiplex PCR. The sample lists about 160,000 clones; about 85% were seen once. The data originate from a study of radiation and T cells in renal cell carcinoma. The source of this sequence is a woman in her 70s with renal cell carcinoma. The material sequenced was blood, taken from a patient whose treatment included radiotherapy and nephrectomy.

As DNA, the CDR3 is TGCGCCAGCAGCCAAGTTGCTTCCTATGGCTACACCTTC. Its translation is CASSQVASYGYTF. The chain has TRBV4-3 and TRBJ1-2; D is undetermined. V dropped 1 base and J dropped 4 bases, with 7 bases sitting between them. Per the germline V gene, CDR1 is LGHNA and CDR2 is YSLEER. The length of the CDR3 is 13 residues.